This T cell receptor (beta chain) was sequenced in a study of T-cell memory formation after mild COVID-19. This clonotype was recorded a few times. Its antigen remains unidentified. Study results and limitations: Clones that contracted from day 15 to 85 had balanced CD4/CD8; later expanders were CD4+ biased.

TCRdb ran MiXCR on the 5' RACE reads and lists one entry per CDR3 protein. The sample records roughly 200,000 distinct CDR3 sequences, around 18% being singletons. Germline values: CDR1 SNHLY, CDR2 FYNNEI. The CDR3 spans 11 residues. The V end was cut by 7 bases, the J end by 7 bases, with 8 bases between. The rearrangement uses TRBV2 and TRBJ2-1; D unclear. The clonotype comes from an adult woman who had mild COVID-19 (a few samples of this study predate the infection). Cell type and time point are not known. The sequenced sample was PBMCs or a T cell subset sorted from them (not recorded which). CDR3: CASNLWNEQFF. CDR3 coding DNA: TGTGCCAGCAATTTGTGGAATGAGCAGTTCTTC. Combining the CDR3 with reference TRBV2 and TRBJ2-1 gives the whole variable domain EPEVTQTPSHQVTQMGQEVILRCVPISNHLYFYWYRQILGQKVEFLVSFYNNEISEKSEIFDDQFSVERPDGSNFTLKIRSTKLEDSAMYFCASNLWNEQFFGPGTRLTVL.